Below are 32 T cell receptor beta chains sequenced from a single sample in a study of graft-versus-host responses after intestinal transplantation. For these receptors, no antigen is known. The repertoire was sequenced with immunoSEQ multiplex PCR; TCRdb's copy has only in-frame clones and lacks some. This sample carries 100,000 to 120,000 clones, around 93% of them seen once, and the ten largest clones take approximately 0.49%. Sample: unstimulated CD8+ T cells sorted from spleen or lymph node cells, taken before intestinal transplant. The receptors originated from a human donor who received an intestinal transplant.

The V call is TRBV19, the J call TRBJ1-1; D remains unclear. Trimming shortened V by 3 bases and J by 1 base, and 6 bases separated the two germline ends. CDR3 length: 13 amino acids. Germline CDR1 reads LNHDA; CDR2 reads SQIVND (reference sequence). The DNA of the CDR3 is TGTGCCAGTAGTATCCGGGGGAACACTGAAGCTTTCTTT. Protein sequence: CASSIRGNTEAFF.

The V and J genes are TRBV7-9 and TRBJ2-7; D may be TRBD2 (5 bases). This CDR3 is 17 amino acids long. CDR1 is SEHNR, CDR2 FQNEAQ, per germline (reference sequence). With 2 bases removed from V and 4 bases from J, the gap between germline ends came to 21 bases. In DNA, the CDR3 is TGTGCCAGCAGCTTAAAGCCCGGATCCCTCGGGGTGTACGAGCAGTACTTC. Amino acids: CASSLKPGSLGVYEQYF.

This clone was counted a few times. Other nucleotide sequences in the sample specify the same CDR3. The V and J genes are TRBV7-9 and TRBJ1-2, with unresolved D. The CDR3 length is 10 residues. Per the germline V gene, CDR1 is SEHNR and CDR2 is FQNEAQ (reference sequence). V shed 3 bases and J shed 8 bases, with 4 bases lying between them. The CDR3 nucleotides are TGTGCCAGCAGCTTGGGGGGCTACACCTTC. It yields the protein CASSLGGYTF.

This sequence joins TRBV27 and TRBJ2-1; D unclear. Deletions cut 3 bases from V and 7 bases from J, with 10 bases between. CDR1 is MNHEY, CDR2 SMNVEV, per germline (reference sequence). The CDR3 contains 13 residues. The CDR3, as DNA: TGTGCCAGCAGTTTCTTGTTGCAGAATGAGCAGTTCTTC. The encoded protein is CASSFLLQNEQFF.

CDR3 region: CATSRGRGAYEQYF. As DNA, the CDR3 is TGTGCCACCAGCAGAGGCAGGGGAGCCTACGAGCAGTACTTC. The rearrangement links TRBV15 to TRBJ2-7; the D gene is possibly TRBD1 (6 bases). Trimming left V 1 base short and J 2 bases short, with 9 bases between. The CDR3 has 14 amino acids. Germline values: CDR1 LNHNV, CDR2 YYDKDF (reference sequence).

The chain recombines TRBV7-3 with TRBJ2-1; 8 bases map to TRBD2. This CDR3 has 20 residues. Germline values: CDR1 SGHTA, CDR2 FQGTGA. Germline trimming cut 2 bases from V and 0 bases from J; bases unmatched to any gene: 15. The CDR3 sequence: CASSLASGFAPTSSYNEQFF. DNA for the CDR3: TGTGCCAGCAGCTTAGCTAGCGGGTTTGCCCCTACCAGCTCCTACAATGAGCAGTTCTTC.

In the case of this clone: Within the sample, other DNA sequences also encode this same CDR3. CDR3 DNA sequence: TGTGCCAGTAGTACAGGGGGCAACACTGAAGCTTTCTTT. Encoded protein: CASSTGGNTEAFF. The chain employs TRBV19 and TRBJ1-1; TRBD1 aligns across 8 bases. The germline V gene has CDR1 LNHDA and CDR2 SQIVND (reference sequence). J was trimmed by 2 bases and V by 4 bases; bases with no gene match: 0. The CDR3 length is 13 residues.

This chain links TRBV12-5 with TRBJ2-1; 10 bases match TRBD2. This CDR3 region has 16 residues. The junction had 9 bases not matched to a gene; V was cut back by 3 bases and J by 7 bases. Germline V gene data show CDR1 as LGHNT and CDR2 as FRNRAP. The CDR3 bases are TGTGCTAGTGGTTTAGAACCGGGACTAGCGAGGAATGAGCAGTTCTTC. This encodes CASGLEPGLARNEQFF. Full variable domain (missing parts from reference TRBV12-5 and TRBJ2-1): DARVTQTPRHKVTEMGQEVTMRCQPILGHNTVFWYRQTMMQGLELLAYFRNRAPLDDSGMPKDRFSAEMPDATLATLKIQPSEPRDSAVYFCASGLEPGLARNEQFFGPGTRLTVL.

The V gene is TRBV5-6, the J gene TRBJ2-7; D unresolved. This CDR3 region has 13 residues. The V gene lost 2 bases and the J gene lost 5 bases, with 11 bases spanning the gap. Germline assignment: CDR1 SGHDT and CDR2 YYEEEE. This CDR3 is CASSFPGPNEQYF. The CDR3 DNA sequence: TGTGCCAGCAGCTTCCCAGGTCCCAACGAGCAGTACTTC. The whole variable domain, filled in from reference TRBV5-6 and TRBJ2-7, reads DAGVTQSPTHLIKTRGQQVTLRCSPKSGHDTVSWYQQALGQGPQFIFQYYEEEERQRGNFPDRFSGHQFPNYSSELNVNALLLGDSALYLCASSFPGPNEQYFGPGTRLTVT.

The rearrangement uses TRBV6-1 and TRBJ2-7, with no clear D. This CDR3 is built from 15 residues. V lost 2 bases and J 3 bases, leaving 14 bases between the germline ends. Germline CDR1 is MNHNS and CDR2 is SASEGT. CDR3 amino acids: CASSESRSGNYEQYF. The CDR3 nucleotides are TGTGCCAGCAGTGAAAGTCGGTCTGGAAACTACGAGCAGTACTTC.

The gene calls are TRBV7-9 and TRBJ2-7; TRBD2 agrees at 9 bases. The CDR3 spans 14 residues. J was trimmed by 6 bases and V by 1 base; bases with no gene match: 4. Germline-derived CDR1 and CDR2 are SEHNR and FQNEAQ (reference sequence). Here the CDR3 DNA reads TGTGCCAGCAGCTTAGGCGGGGGGGTAGGCGAGCAGTACTTC. It encodes CASSLGGGVGEQYF.

The rearrangement links TRBV6-5 to TRBJ2-1, with D unclear. The V end lost 3 bases, the J end lost 5 bases, and 5 bases lay between the germline ends. The CDR3 is 12 amino acids. CDR1 and CDR2 (germline): MNHEY, SVGAGI. CDR3 in amino acids: CASSYDHNEQFF. In DNA, the CDR3 is TGTGCCAGCAGTTATGACCACAATGAGCAGTTCTTC.

The rearrangement joins TRBV6-5 to TRBJ2-7; perhaps TRBD2 as D (5 bases). V was clipped by 3 bases and J by 3 bases, with 9 bases between them. This CDR3 region has 13 residues. Germline V gene lookup returns CDR1 MNHEY and CDR2 SVGAGI. The CDR3 region has the DNA TGTGCCAGCAGTTATAGCGCCGACTACGAGCAGTACTTC. Protein: CASSYSADYEQYF.

The V and J genes are TRBV11-3 and TRBJ2-2; D not certain. CDR1 is SGHNT, CDR2 YENEEA, per germline. There are 13 residues in the CDR3. Trimming shortened V by 0 bases and J by 5 bases, and 4 bases separated the two germline ends. CDR3 amino acids: CASSLDLTGELFF. In DNA form, the CDR3 reads TGTGCCAGCAGCTTAGATCTAACCGGGGAGCTGTTTTTT.

V is TRBV27 and J is TRBJ2-7; D may be TRBD2 (5 bases). Germline-derived CDR1 and CDR2 are MNHEY and SMNVEV (reference sequence). The ends were cut back, 3 bases at V and 2 bases at J, with 11 bases in the middle. The CDR3 runs 14 residues. CDR3 DNA sequence: TGTGCCAGCAGTTTCGCGGGTCTCACCTACGAGCAGTACTTC. Protein product: CASSFAGLTYEQYF.

CDR3 sequence (DNA): TGTGCCACCGAGGGCCTAGCAGATACGCAGTATTTT. Translation: CATEGLADTQYF. The chain is built from TRBV7-8 and TRBJ2-3, with D maybe TRBD2 (5 bases). V was shortened by 10 bases and J by 4 bases, with 12 bases between the two germline ends. The germline CDR1 and CDR2 sequences are SGHVS and FQNEAQ. This CDR3 contains 12 residues.

The chain carries TRBV2 and TRBJ1-5, with TRBD1 identical over 7 bases. Per the germline V gene, CDR1 is SNHLY and CDR2 is FYNNEI. This CDR3 is built from 15 residues. J lost 1 base, V lost 5 bases, and 5 bases had no gene match. The DNA of the CDR3 is TGTGCCAGCAGTTTGGACAGGTCCAGCAATCAGCCCCAGCATTTT. This sequence encodes CASSLDRSSNQPQHF. The full variable domain, rest sourced from reference TRBV2 and TRBJ1-5, is EPEVTQTPSHQVTQMGQEVILRCVPISNHLYFYWYRQILGQKVEFLVSFYNNEISEKSEIFDDQFSVERPDGSNFTLKIRSTKLEDSAMYFCASSLDRSSNQPQHFGDGTRLSIL.

This chain connects TRBV16 to TRBJ2-1; D gene unclear. Trimming cost V 5 bases and J 5 bases, with 7 bases left between them. Germline CDR1 reads KGHSY; CDR2 reads FQNENV. This CDR3 is built from 12 residues. CDR3 DNA sequence: TGTGCCAGCAGCTACGGCGACAATGAGCAGTTCTTC. Its translation: CASSYGDNEQFF.

The CDR3 region is CASSYSIKGGELFF. CDR3 coding DNA: TGTGCCAGCAGTTACTCTATCAAGGGCGGGGAGCTGTTTTTT. V usage is TRBV6-5 and J usage is TRBJ2-2; D is undetermined. Germline CDR1 MNHEY, CDR2 SVGAGI. Trimming pared 0 bases from V and 7 bases from J, leaving 9 bases between. The CDR3 has 14 amino acids.

CDR3 protein: CASSYSAESYEQYF. The CDR3 DNA follows: TGTGCCAGCAGTTACTCGGCTGAATCCTACGAGCAGTACTTC. V and J are TRBV6-5 and TRBJ2-7; D is undetermined. V was pared by 0 bases and J by 1 base, with 7 bases between. Germline CDR1 MNHEY, CDR2 SVGAGI. The CDR3 contains 14 residues.

This clone was observed a few times. The J gene is TRBJ1-2, the V gene TRBV4-1, with TRBD1 as a possible D gene (5 bases). Trimming shortened V by 0 bases and J by 6 bases, and 11 bases separated the two germline ends. CDR1 and CDR2 from the germline V gene are MGHRA and YSYEKL. The CDR3 is 14 residues long. CDR3 nucleotides: TGCGCCAGCAGCCAAGACAGGGAAGTAGATGGCTACACCTTC. It is translated as CASSQDREVDGYTF.

The CDR3 spells CASSQEVLADYYEQYF. The CDR3 region has the DNA TGTGCCAGCAGCCAAGAGGTGCTAGCGGATTACTACGAGCAGTACTTC. This chain links TRBV4-2 with TRBJ2-7; 7 bases line up with TRBD2. Losses at the gene ends were 0 bases for V and 3 bases for J; bases not matched to a gene: 8. The CDR3 consists of 16 residues. The germline V gene encodes CDR1 LGHNA and CDR2 YNFKEQ.

This chain links TRBV28 with TRBJ1-1; D is undetermined. Germline V gene data show CDR1 as MDHEN and CDR2 as SYDVKM. CDR3 length equals 12 residues. V lost 2 bases and J 7 bases, leaving 8 bases between the germline ends. CDR3 in amino acids: CASSLTRIEAFF. Here the CDR3 DNA reads TGTGCCAGCAGTTTAACCCGGATTGAAGCTTTCTTT. The full variable domain, with the rest looked up from reference TRBV28 and TRBJ1-1, is DVKVTQSSRYLVKRTGEKVFLECVQDMDHENMFWYRQDPGLGLRLIYFSYDVKMKEKGDIPEGYSVSREKKERFSLILESASTNQTSMYLCASSLTRIEAFFGQGTRLTVV.

The V call is TRBV5-1, the J call TRBJ2-5; TRBD2 matches at 8 bases. CDR3 size: 14 residues. V shed 4 bases and J 3 bases; nucleotides not matched to a gene: 5. Germline CDR1 reads SGHRS; CDR2 reads YFSETQ. DNA of the CDR3: TGCGCCAGCAGCCCGGGACTAGATGAAGAGACCCAGTACTTC. This codes for CASSPGLDEETQYF.

This clone was counted a single time. This chain uses TRBV29-1 with TRBJ2-3; D tentatively reads TRBD1 or TRBD2 (5 bases each). V was pared by 3 bases and J by 3 bases, with 19 bases between. Germline CDR1 SQVTM, CDR2 ANQGSEA. CDR3 length: 16 residues. The DNA for the CDR3 is TGCAGCGTTGAGCCCCTTGAGGGAAGGGGTACAGATACGCAGTATTTT. It translates to CSVEPLEGRGTDTQYF.

J is TRBJ2-2 and V is TRBV29-1; 8 bases line up with TRBD2. J was trimmed by 0 bases and V by 3 bases; bases with no gene match: 6. The CDR3 spans 16 residues. Per the germline V gene, CDR1 is SQVTM and CDR2 is ANQGSEA. CDR3 nucleotide sequence: TGCAGCGTTGAGCTGTCTAGCGGGTCGAACACCGGGGAGCTGTTTTTT. Its translation: CSVELSSGSNTGELFF.

V is TRBV19 and J is TRBJ1-1, with D unclear. Germline-derived CDR1 and CDR2 are LNHDA and SQIVND (reference sequence). Trimming removed 3 bases at V and 1 base at J, with 3 bases between. The CDR3 length is 12 residues. CDR3 DNA sequence: TGTGCCAGTAGTATGGGGAACACTGAAGCTTTCTTT. Its protein is CASSMGNTEAFF.

The chain has TRBV19 and TRBJ2-5; 7 positions match TRBD1. The CDR3 sequence is 14 residues long. J was trimmed by 5 bases and V by 9 bases; bases with no gene match: 12. CDR1 LNHDA and CDR2 SQIVND come from the germline V gene (reference sequence). The CDR3 reads CASTIRGGMETQYF. DNA for the CDR3: TGTGCCAGCACTATCCGAGGGGGCATGGAGACCCAGTACTTC.

On this clone itself: Other DNA sequences from this sample encode an identical CDR3 as well. This chain connects TRBV9 to TRBJ2-2; D uncertain. CDR3 length equals 13 residues. Germline assignment: CDR1 SGDLS and CDR2 YYNGEE. Trimming left V 3 bases short and J 1 base short, with 4 bases between. The CDR3 region has the DNA TGTGCCAGCAGCGGGGGGAACACCGGGGAGCTGTTTTTT. Residues: CASSGGNTGELFF.

The V call is TRBV7-8, the J call TRBJ2-1; the D gene is possibly TRBD2 (6 bases). The CDR3 spans 18 residues. V gave up 1 base and J gave up 1 base, with 17 bases separating them. Germline assignment: CDR1 SGHVS and CDR2 FQNEAQ. Written as DNA, the CDR3 is TGTGCCAGCAGCTTAGGTCCTAGCGTTTCAACATCCTACAATGAGCAGTTCTTC. This codes for CASSLGPSVSTSYNEQFF.

The chain couples TRBV27 to TRBJ2-7, with D possibly called TRBD1 or TRBD2 (5 bases each). The germline V gene encodes CDR1 MNHEY and CDR2 SMNVEV (reference sequence). The CDR3 runs to 14 residues. Trimming shortened V by 5 bases and J by 3 bases, and 14 bases separated the two germline ends. CDR3 nucleotide sequence: TGTGCCAGCAGTCTACGGGACGGTGACTACGAGCAGTACTTC. It codes for CASSLRDGDYEQYF.

This chain joins TRBV6-5 and TRBJ2-5; 7 positions match TRBD1. J lost 5 bases, V lost 4 bases, and 1 base had no gene match. Germline V gene data show CDR1 as MNHEY and CDR2 as SVGAGI. The CDR3 sequence is 12 residues long. The CDR3 is CASSLQGETQYF. The CDR3 DNA sequence: TGTGCCAGCAGTTTACAGGGGGAGACCCAGTACTTC.